This T cell receptor (beta chain) came from a study of blood T cell repertoires in COVID-19. The wider study: Both acute and convalescent COVID-19 samples were obtained from the United States, Italy and Spain.

Enrolment of Seattle patients took place during active infection, and they were followed longitudinally. Per the original methods: Counts of nucleated cells, estimated from reference gene primer amplification, were obtained. Profiled with immunoSEQ multiplex PCR; TCRdb holds only in-frame clones, not every one. V and J calls and clone size follow that table, whereas D and trimming were derived from the DNA. The data show 120,000 to 150,000 clones, with approximately 90% seen just once and 13% held by the top ten. The CDR3 spans 14 residues. Germline V CDR1 and CDR2: SEHNR, FQNEAQ (reference sequence). Trimming shortened V by 2 bases and J by 5 bases, and 12 bases separated the two germline ends. This clone was picked up a small number of times.

The origin of this receptor is a man between 18 and 29 years old with COVID-19, enrolled during active disease. The sequenced material came from peripheral blood. The J gene is TRBJ2-5, the V gene TRBV7-9, with TRBD2 as a possible D gene (5 bases). CDR3 DNA sequence: TGTGCCAGCAGCTTATCGGGATTAGTGGAGACCCAGTACTTC. This gives the protein CASSLSGLVETQYF.